The clone carrying this T cell receptor beta chain was seen only a few times. No antigen is known for it. The data derive from a study of shared clonotypes between healthy human individuals. About the research overall: The plates for each donor numbered three CD4 naive, three CD4 memory, two CD8 naive and one CD8 memory.

Study observations and caveats: What naive subsets generally showed was a larger estimated richness than memory subsets showed.

The germline V gene encodes CDR1 ENHRY and CDR2 SYGVKD. V shed 3 bases and J shed 3 bases, with 11 bases lying between them. The CDR3 extends over 14 amino acids. Authors' analysis steps: For the immunoSEQ data, sequences were junction-only without quality scores, so filtering differed. The table came from immunoSEQ multiplex PCR; TCRdb's copy has only in-frame clones and leaves some out. V and J calls and clone size follow that table, whereas D and trimming were derived from the DNA. This table holds approximately 2,300,000 clones, roughly 92% found once. There were no recent acute infections or vaccinations among the donors, who were healthy HIV-negative adults.

The clonotype originates from a man aged 18 to 29 in good health. Some clones in this sample may be carry-over from other donors' samples. The specimen sequenced was naive CD4+ T cells from PBMCs. The subset denotes: CD45RA+ positively selected. This chain links TRBV10-3 with TRBJ1-1; D gene uncertain. The CDR3 nucleotides are TGTGCCATCAGTGACCCCGGACGGTACACTGAAGCTTTCTTT. It encodes CAISDPGRYTEAFF.